This entry describes one T cell receptor beta chain. The antigen is not known. The sample is drawn from a study of shared clonotypes between healthy human individuals. The overall study: The study drew on two women and three men aged 18 to 49 as donors. Three plates were used per donor for CD4 naive, three for CD4 memory, two for CD8 naive and one for CD8 memory. Study-wide findings and caveats: Non-shared clonotypes had lower generation probabilities than those shared by all four donors.

The germline V and J ends were trimmed by 4 bases and 2 bases, with 10 bases remaining between them. In germline, CDR1 is SGHRS, CDR2 YFSETQ. This CDR3 is built from 13 residues. Each cell subset's genomic DNA was divided evenly among several immunoSEQ plates. Method: immunoSEQ multiplex PCR; TCRdb's copy keeps in-frame clones and lacks some. In the table there are under 1,100,000 clones, roughly 80% of which are singletons. The clonotype originates from a man aged 18 to 29 in good health. J is TRBJ2-7 and V is TRBV5-1, with D perhaps matching TRBD1 (6 bases). Sequencing was done on a sample of memory CD4+ T cells sorted from blood. Subset in this sample: CD45RA-negative fraction. This CDR3 is CASSETGAYEQYF. CDR3 DNA sequence: TGCGCCAGCAGCGAGACAGGAGCCTACGAGCAGTACTTC.